This T cell receptor beta chain is drawn from a study of OX40 agonist ivuxolimab in advanced cancers. At the level of the whole study: Ivuxolimab, which targeted the costimulatory receptor OX40 (CD134), was an agonistic, fully human IgG2 monoclonal antibody. The dose-escalation cohort was about 86% male with a mean age of about 60 years, ranging from about 20 to 85. Among the 52 dose-escalation patients, about 20 had hepatocellular carcinoma, 15 or so melanoma, 9 renal cell carcinoma and 9 head and neck cancer. Intravenous ivuxolimab was administered to patients every 2 weeks at six dose levels: 0.01, 0.1, 0.3, 1.5, 3 and 10 mg/kg. Partial responses occurred in three dose-escalation patients, of whom one had hepatocellular carcinoma and two had cutaneous melanoma. The paper reports the monotherapy dose-escalation portion (N of about 56 patients) of the phase I ivuxolimab trial. The purpose of peripheral TCRbeta sequencing was to test whether ivuxolimab changed TCR sequence diversity and led to clonal T-cell expansion. Prior anti-PD-1, anti-PD-L1 or anti-CTLA-4 therapy was permitted, and approximately 42% of dose-escalation patients had received checkpoint inhibitors. Findings and caveats that apply to the study as a whole: Low levels of normalized T-cell clonal expansion were also seen in some patients who did not respond. In the 0.1-3.0 mg/kg groups, partial responders were among the patients with the lowest normalized peripheral clonal expansion, particularly in CD8+ T cells. Which antigens the clonally expanded peripheral T cells were specific for was not determined. Clonal expansion of both CD4+ and CD8+ blood T cells was observed from baseline to week 6 at doses 0.1 to 3.0 mg/kg. On average, CD8+ T cells showed more expanded clones than CD4+ T cells after ivuxolimab.

Patients with autoimmune disease history or receiving systemic immunosuppression were excluded from the trial. Peripheral blood for TCR sequencing was drawn from every dose cohort at baseline, at cycle 4 day 1 and at cycle 7 day 1. The samples were taken from a phase I, first-in-human, multicenter, open-label dose-escalation trial of ivuxolimab. Adults with locally advanced or metastatic melanoma, renal cell, hepatocellular, or head and neck squamous cell carcinoma were enrolled in the trial. Before TCR sequencing, CD4+ T cells and CD8+ T cells were sorted from peripheral blood as separate populations. To sequence the TCRbeta CDR3 region, genomic DNA was isolated from the sorted cells. The immunoSEQ Assay was used to sequence the TCRbeta CDR3 regions. Here the immuneACCESS table is served through TCRdb, limited to in-frame sequences with V and J called. Missing clones are a known gap in these copies; in checked studies unresolved V genes cover under half, and the rest lacks a known reason. The sample includes about 75,000 clones, with about 88% observed a single time. The ten largest clones represent roughly a sixth of the sample.

A note on this clone: The antigen it binds to is not known. Per-nucleotide qualities are absent, and no much larger clonotype sits a single base away.

The TCR sequence derives from an adult with an advanced solid tumor such as melanoma, head and neck, liver or kidney cancer. The sequencing here drew on CD4+ or CD8+ T cells sorted from blood, taken in a trial of the OX40 agonist ivuxolimab.

Here the CDR3 is given as CSVEAGTDTQYF. The DNA is TGCAGCGTTGAAGCTGGGACAGATACGCAGTATTTT. The V and J genes are TRBV29-1 and TRBJ2-3; the D gene is not confidently resolved. V is clipped by 1 base and J by 3 bases, and the sequence between their germline boundaries is 5 bases long. The CDR3 numbers 12 residues from cysteine through phenylalanine. This entry keeps only the CDR3 DNA: 36 bases, framed from base 1. As encoded in the germline V gene, CDR1 is SQVTM while CDR2 is ANQGSEA.